The text below deals with one TCR beta chain. The target antigen is unknown. This sample was included in a study of CD8 T cells in ankylosing spondylitis. There are 13 residues in the CDR3. Looked up from germline, CDR1 is MGHRA and CDR2 is YSYEKL. Trimming removed 3 bases from V and 8 bases from J; junction bases left unmatched: 6. Findings and caveats of the study: What seemed typical of ankylosing spondylitis blood was a TCR beta motif built from eight highly homologous variants.

Libraries of TCR beta came from quantitative 5'-RACE with molecular barcodes. TCRdb re-called the 5' RACE reads with MiXCR, one entry per CDR3 protein. The sample has some 700,000 distinct CDR3 sequences, 19% seen once. Sequenced input: blood, either unsorted or a sorted T cell fraction (not recorded which). The chain is built from TRBV4-1 and TRBJ1-2; 7 bases align to TRBD1. This TCR derives from a male donor with ankylosing spondylitis. Here the CDR3 DNA reads TGCGCCAGCAGCCAGCCCACAGGGGACGGCTACACCTTC. Residues: CASSQPTGDGYTF.